This T cell receptor beta chain comes out of a study of cytomegalovirus exposure and HLA in healthy donors. The primer mix had 60 Vbeta and 13 Jbeta primers. Produced via immunoSEQ multiplex PCR; TCRdb's table is partial and in-frame only. The table records around 120,000 clones, 70% to 85% of them present only once. This CDR3 is built from 14 residues. Germline CDR1 reads SGHDT; CDR2 reads YYEEEE. The V gene lost 2 bases and the J gene lost 2 bases, with 11 bases spanning the gap. The sequenced material came from PBMCs. The clonotype comes from a boy between 5 and 17 years old in good health and CMV-seronegative. V gene TRBV5-6 combines with J gene TRBJ2-7, with D unclear. DNA of the CDR3: TGTGCCAGCAGCTTAAGGAGCTACCCCTACGAGCAGTACTTC. Translating it yields CASSLRSYPYEQYF.